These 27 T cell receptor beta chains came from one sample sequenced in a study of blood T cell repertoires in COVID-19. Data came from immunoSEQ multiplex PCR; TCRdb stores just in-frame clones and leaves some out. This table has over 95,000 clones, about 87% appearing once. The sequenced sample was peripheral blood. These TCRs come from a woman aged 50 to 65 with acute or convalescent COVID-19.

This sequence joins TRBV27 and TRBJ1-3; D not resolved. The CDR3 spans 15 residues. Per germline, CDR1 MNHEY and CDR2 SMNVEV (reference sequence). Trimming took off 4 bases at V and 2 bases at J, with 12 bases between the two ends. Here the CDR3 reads CASSSRRPPGNTIYF. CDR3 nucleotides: TGTGCCAGCAGTTCCCGGAGACCGCCTGGAAACACCATATATTTT.

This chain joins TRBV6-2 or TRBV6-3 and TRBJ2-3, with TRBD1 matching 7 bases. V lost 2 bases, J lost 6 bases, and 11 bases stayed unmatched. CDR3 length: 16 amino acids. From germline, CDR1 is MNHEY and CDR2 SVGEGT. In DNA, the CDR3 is TGTGCCAGCAGTTACAGTCGGGACAGCTTGAGGGATACGCAGTATTTT. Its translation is CASSYSRDSLRDTQYF.

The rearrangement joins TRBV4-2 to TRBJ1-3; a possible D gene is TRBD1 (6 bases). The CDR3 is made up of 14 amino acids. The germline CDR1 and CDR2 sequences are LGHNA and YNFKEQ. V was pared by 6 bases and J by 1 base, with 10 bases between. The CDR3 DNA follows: TGTGCCAGCAGTACAGGGTTTTCTGGAAACACCATATATTTT. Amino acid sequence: CASSTGFSGNTIYF.

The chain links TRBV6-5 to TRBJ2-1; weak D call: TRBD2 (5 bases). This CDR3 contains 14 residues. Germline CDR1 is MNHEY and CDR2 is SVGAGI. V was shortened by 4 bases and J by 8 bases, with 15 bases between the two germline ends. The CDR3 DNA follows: TGTGCCAGCAGTTTGGCTAGCCCCGCCGATGAGCAGTTCTTC. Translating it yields CASSLASPADEQFF.

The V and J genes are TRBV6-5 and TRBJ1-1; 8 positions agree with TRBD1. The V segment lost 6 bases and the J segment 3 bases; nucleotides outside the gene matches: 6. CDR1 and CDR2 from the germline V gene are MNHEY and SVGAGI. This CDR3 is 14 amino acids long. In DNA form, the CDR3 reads TGTGCCAGCAGCCTGACAGGGGAGGACACTGAAGCTTTCTTT. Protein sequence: CASSLTGEDTEAFF.

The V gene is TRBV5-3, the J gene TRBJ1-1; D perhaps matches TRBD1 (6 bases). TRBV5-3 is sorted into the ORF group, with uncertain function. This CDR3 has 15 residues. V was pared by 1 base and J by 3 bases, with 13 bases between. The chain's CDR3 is CARSLKREGDTEAFF. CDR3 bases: TGTGCCAGAAGCTTGAAACGGGAGGGGGACACTGAAGCTTTCTTT.

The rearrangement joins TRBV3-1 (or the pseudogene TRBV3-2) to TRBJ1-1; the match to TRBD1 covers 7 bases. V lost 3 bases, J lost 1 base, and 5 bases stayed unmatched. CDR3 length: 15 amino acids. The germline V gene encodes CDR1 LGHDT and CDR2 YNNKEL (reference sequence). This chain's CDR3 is CASSHWGQRNTEAFF. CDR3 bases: TGTGCCAGCAGCCACTGGGGACAGAGGAACACTGAAGCTTTCTTT.

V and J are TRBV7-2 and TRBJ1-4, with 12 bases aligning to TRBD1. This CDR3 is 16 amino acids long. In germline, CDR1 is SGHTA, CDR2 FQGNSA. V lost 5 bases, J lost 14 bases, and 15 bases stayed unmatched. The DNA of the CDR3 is TGTGCCAGCAGCGCCCACCCCCGGGACAGGGGGCGATTCCTGTTTTTT. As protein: CASSAHPRDRGRFLFF.

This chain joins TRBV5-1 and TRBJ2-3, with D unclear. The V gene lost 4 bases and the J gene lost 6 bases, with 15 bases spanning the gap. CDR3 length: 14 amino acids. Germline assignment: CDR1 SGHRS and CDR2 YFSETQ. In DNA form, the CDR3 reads TGCGCCAGCAGCCAGGTCCCTCTCGGCGATACGCAGTATTTT. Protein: CASSQVPLGDTQYF.

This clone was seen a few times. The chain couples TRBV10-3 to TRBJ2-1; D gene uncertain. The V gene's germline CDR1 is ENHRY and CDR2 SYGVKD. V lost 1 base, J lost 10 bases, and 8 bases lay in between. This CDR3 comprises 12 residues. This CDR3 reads CAISELVLEQFF. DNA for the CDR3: TGTGCCATCAGTGAGTTAGTCCTAGAGCAGTTCTTC.

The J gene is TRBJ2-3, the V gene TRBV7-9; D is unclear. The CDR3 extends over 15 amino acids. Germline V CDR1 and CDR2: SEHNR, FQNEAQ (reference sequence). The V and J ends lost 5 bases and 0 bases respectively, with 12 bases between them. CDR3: CASSPRSTSTDTQYF. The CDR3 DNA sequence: TGTGCCAGCAGCCCAAGGAGTACTAGCACAGATACGCAGTATTTT.

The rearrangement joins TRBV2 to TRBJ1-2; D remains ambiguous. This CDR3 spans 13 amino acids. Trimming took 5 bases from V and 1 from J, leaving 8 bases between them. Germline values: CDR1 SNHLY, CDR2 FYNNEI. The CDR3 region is CASSIQDNYGYTF. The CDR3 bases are TGTGCCAGCAGTATTCAGGATAACTATGGCTACACCTTC.

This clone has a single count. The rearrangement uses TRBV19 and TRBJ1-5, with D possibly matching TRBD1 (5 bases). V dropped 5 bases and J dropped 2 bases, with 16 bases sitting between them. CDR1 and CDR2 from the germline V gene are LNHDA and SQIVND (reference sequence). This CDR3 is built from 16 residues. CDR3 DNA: TGTGCCAGTAGTCCGTTCCAGGTAGGGGGCAATCAGCCCCAGCATTTT. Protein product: CASSPFQVGGNQPQHF.

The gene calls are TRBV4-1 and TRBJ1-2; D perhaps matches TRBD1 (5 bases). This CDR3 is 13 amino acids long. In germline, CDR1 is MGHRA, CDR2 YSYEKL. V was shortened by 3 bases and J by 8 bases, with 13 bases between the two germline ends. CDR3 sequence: CASSQTGGSGYTF. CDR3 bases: TGCGCCAGCAGCCAGACCGGGGGGAGCGGCTACACCTTC.

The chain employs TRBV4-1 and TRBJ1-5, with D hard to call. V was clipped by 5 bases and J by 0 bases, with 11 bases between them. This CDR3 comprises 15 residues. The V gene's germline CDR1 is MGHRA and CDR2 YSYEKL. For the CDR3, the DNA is TGCGCCAGCAGCTTAAGAGAAAATAGCAATCAGCCCCAGCATTTT. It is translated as CASSLRENSNQPQHF.

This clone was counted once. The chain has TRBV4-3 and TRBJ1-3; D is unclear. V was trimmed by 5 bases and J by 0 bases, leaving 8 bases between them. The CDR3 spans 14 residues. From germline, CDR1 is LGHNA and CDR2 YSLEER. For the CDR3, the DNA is TGCGCCAGCAGCAACAGCCACTCTGGAAACACCATATATTTT. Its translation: CASSNSHSGNTIYF.

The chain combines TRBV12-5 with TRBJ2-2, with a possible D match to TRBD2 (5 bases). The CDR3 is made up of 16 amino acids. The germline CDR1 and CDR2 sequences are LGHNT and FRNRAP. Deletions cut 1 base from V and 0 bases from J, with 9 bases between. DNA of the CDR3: TGTGCTAGTGGTTTGGGCGGACTGGCGAACACCGGGGAGCTGTTTTTT. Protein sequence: CASGLGGLANTGELFF.

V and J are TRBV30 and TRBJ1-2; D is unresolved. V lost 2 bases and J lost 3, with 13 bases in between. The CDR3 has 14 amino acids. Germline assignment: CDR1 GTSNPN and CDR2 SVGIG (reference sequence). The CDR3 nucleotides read TGTGCCTGGAGTAACCTGGGCCCTCACTATGGCTACACCTTC. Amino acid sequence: CAWSNLGPHYGYTF.

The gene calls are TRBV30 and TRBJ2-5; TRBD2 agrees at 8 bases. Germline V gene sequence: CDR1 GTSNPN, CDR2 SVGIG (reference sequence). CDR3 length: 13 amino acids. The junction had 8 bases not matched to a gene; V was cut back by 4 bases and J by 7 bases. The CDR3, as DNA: TGTGCCTGGATTATTAGCGGGGCCGGGACCCAGTACTTC. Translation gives CAWIISGAGTQYF.

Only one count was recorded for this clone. CDR3 nucleotides: TGCGCCAGCAGCCTCGACAATAACTATGGCTACACCTTC. It specifies CASSLDNNYGYTF. The rearrangement uses TRBV5-1 and TRBJ1-2; D is unresolved. The V gene lost 4 bases and the J gene lost 1 base, with 8 bases spanning the gap. Germline V gene lookup returns CDR1 SGHRS and CDR2 YFSETQ. The CDR3 runs 13 residues.

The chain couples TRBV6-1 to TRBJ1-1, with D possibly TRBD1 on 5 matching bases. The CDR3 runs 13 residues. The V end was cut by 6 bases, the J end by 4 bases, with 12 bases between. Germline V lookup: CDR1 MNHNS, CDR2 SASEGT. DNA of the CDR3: TGTGCCAGCAGCCCCATAGGGGCCACTGAAGCTTTCTTT. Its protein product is CASSPIGATEAFF.

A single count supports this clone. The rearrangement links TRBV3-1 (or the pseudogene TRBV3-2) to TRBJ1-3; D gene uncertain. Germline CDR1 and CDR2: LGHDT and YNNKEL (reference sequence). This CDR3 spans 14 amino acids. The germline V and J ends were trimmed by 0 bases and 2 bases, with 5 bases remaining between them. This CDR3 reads CASSQDSTGNTIYF. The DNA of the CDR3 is TGTGCCAGCAGCCAAGATTCTACTGGAAACACCATATATTTT.

The DNA for the CDR3 is TGTGCCAGCAGTACGACAGCGGGAGAGGAAGAGACCCAGTACTTC. It yields the protein CASSTTAGEEETQYF. This sequence joins TRBV5-4 and TRBJ2-5, with 8 nucleotides matching TRBD2. The CDR3 is made up of 15 amino acids. CDR1 is SGHNT and CDR2 is YYREEE in the germline V gene (reference sequence). With 5 bases clipped from V and 3 bases from J, the junction kept 9 bases outside the gene matches.

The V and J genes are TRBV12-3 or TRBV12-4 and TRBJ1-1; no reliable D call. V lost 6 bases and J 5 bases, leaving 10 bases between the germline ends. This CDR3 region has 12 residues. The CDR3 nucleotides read TGTGCCAGCAGCCCCCTACGGACTGAAGCTTTCTTT. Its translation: CASSPLRTEAFF.

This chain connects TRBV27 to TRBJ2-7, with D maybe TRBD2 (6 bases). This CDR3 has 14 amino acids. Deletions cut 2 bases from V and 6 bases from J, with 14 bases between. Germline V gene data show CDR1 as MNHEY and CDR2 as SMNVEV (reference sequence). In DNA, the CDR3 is TGTGCCAGCAGTTTAAGCCGGGAGCAAGGCGAGCAGTACTTC. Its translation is CASSLSREQGEQYF.

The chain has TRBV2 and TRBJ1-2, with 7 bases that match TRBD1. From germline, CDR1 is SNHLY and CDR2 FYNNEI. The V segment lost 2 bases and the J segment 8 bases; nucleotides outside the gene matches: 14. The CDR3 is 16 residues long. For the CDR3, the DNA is TGTGCCAGCAGTGAAATTCCCCAGGTGACAGGGACAGGCTACACCTTC. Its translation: CASSEIPQVTGTGYTF.

CDR3 DNA sequence: TGTGCCTGGAGTGGTGGACAGCCCCAAGAGACCCAGTACTTC. Its translation: CAWSGGQPQETQYF. The chain is built from TRBV30 and TRBJ2-5; perhaps TRBD1 as D (6 bases). CDR3 size: 14 residues. Germline lookup yields CDR1 GTSNPN and CDR2 SVGIG (reference sequence). Trimming removed 1 base from V and 1 base from J, with 10 bases in between. The full variable domain, with the rest looked up from reference TRBV30 and TRBJ2-5, is SQTIHQWPATLVQPVGSPLSLECTVEGTSNPNLYWYRQAAGRGLQLLFYSVGIGQISSEVPQNLSASRPQDRQFILSSKKLLLSDSGFYLCAWSGGQPQETQYFGPGTRLLVL.